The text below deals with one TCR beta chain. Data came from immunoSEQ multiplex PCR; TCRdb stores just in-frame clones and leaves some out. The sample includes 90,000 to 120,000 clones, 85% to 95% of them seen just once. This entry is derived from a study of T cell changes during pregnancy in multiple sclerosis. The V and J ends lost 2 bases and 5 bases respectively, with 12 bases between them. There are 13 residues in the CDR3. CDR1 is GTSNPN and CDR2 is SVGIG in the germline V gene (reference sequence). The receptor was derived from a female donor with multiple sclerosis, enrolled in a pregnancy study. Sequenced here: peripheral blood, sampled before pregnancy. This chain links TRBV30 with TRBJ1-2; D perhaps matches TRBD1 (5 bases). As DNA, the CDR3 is TGTGCCTGGAGTATGCAGGGAAGGTATGGCTACACCTTC. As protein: CAWSMQGRYGYTF.